These 27 T cell receptor beta chains were sequenced from one sample in a study of CD4 T cells in relation to SARS-CoV-2 and coronaviruses. Measured with immunoSEQ multiplex PCR; TCRdb has only the in-frame clones, and not every one. The table records 20,000 to 25,000 clones, about 75% of them present only once. Unexposed donor CD4+ T cells date from about 2011-2018, before the COVID-19 pandemic. Isolation of CD4+ T cells took place after about 9 days in culture. Their antigens remain unidentified. Sequenced material: CD4+ T cells from PBMCs, cultured in vitro. The receptor source for this set is a human donor in good health.

In DNA, the CDR3 is TGTGCCAGCAGTTCGCCCAATTCGGTTCGCTGGAACACCGGGGAGCTGTTTTTT. Translating gives CASSSPNSVRWNTGELFF. The chain recombines TRBV28 with TRBJ2-2; D remains ambiguous. V was clipped by 4 bases and J by 1 base, with 19 bases between them. The germline V gene encodes CDR1 MDHEN and CDR2 SYDVKM. The CDR3 totals 18 residues.

The rearrangement links TRBV5-6 to TRBJ2-1, with TRBD2 as a possible D gene (5 bases). The CDR3 extends over 12 amino acids. V lost 4 bases to trimming and J lost 5 bases, with 7 bases between them. Germline V gene data show CDR1 as SGHDT and CDR2 as YYEEEE. In DNA form, the CDR3 reads TGTGCCAGCAGCCCTAGCCACAATGAGCAGTTCTTC. Protein product: CASSPSHNEQFF.

The V gene is TRBV27, the J gene TRBJ2-5; weak D call: TRBD1 (6 bases). The germline V gene has CDR1 MNHEY and CDR2 SMNVEV (reference sequence). CDR3 length equals 16 residues. Trimming stripped 2 bases from V and 5 bases from J, with 18 bases between. This chain's CDR3 is CASSLIPGALGETQYF. DNA of the CDR3: TGTGCCAGCAGTTTAATCCCAGGGGCCTTAGGGGAGACCCAGTACTTC.

V usage is TRBV18 and J usage is TRBJ1-3, with 7 nucleotides matching TRBD1. J lost 2 bases, V lost 2 bases, and 9 bases had no gene match. The germline V gene encodes CDR1 KGHSH and CDR2 LQKENI. CDR3 length: 17 residues. In nucleotides, the CDR3 is TGTGCCAGCTCACCAAATTCGGGCAGGGGGACTGGAAACACCATATATTTT. Protein product: CASSPNSGRGTGNTIYF.

This chain joins TRBV27 and TRBJ2-2, with TRBD1 identical over 8 bases. V lost 5 bases and J lost 6; bases outside the gene matches: 5. The CDR3 totals 14 residues. The V gene's germline CDR1 is MNHEY and CDR2 SMNVEV (reference sequence). The chain's CDR3 is CASSRQGLSGELFF. The CDR3 DNA follows: TGTGCCAGCAGTCGACAGGGGTTATCCGGGGAGCTGTTTTTT.

The chain uses TRBV19 and TRBJ1-4; 9 nucleotides agree with TRBD1. The CDR3 is 17 amino acids. Trimming took 9 bases from V and 3 from J; bases not matched to a gene: 14. CDR1 LNHDA and CDR2 SQIVND come from the germline V gene (reference sequence). CDR3 coding DNA: TGTGCCAGCAGACCACGTGGACAGGGGCAGGCTAATGAAAAACTGTTTTTT. Protein sequence: CASRPRGQGQANEKLFF. Variable domain in full (rest from reference TRBV19 and TRBJ1-4): DGGITQSPKYLFRKEGQNVTLSCEQNLNHDAMYWYRQDPGQGLRLIYYSQIVNDFQKGDIAEGYSVSREKKESFPLTVTSAQKNPTAFYLCASRPRGQGQANEKLFFGSGTQLSVL.

The chain carries TRBV9 and TRBJ2-1; D might be TRBD1 or TRBD2, each matching 5 bases. Germline assignment: CDR1 SGDLS and CDR2 YYNGEE. The CDR3 contains 15 residues. V gave up 3 bases and J gave up 4 bases, with 14 bases separating them. The CDR3 loop is CASSATGGGYNEQFF. The CDR3 DNA follows: TGTGCCAGCAGCGCCACGGGTGGGGGTTACAATGAGCAGTTCTTC.

The sample holds a few counts of this clone. The chain employs TRBV9 and TRBJ1-3, with D unclear. The CDR3 totals 14 residues. Germline CDR1 reads SGDLS; CDR2 reads YYNGEE. Trimming cost V 4 bases and J 0 bases, with 8 bases left between them. CDR3 residues: CASSSTSSGNTIYF. CDR3 nucleotides: TGTGCCAGCAGCTCCACGAGCTCTGGAAACACCATATATTTT. Full variable domain (outside the CDR3, taken from reference TRBV9 and TRBJ1-3): DSGVTQTPKHLITATGQRVTLRCSPRSGDLSVYWYQQSLDQGLQFLIQYYNGEERAKGNILERFSAQQFPDLHSELNLSSLELGDSALYFCASSSTSSGNTIYFGEGSWLTVV.

This clone was counted a few times. V usage is TRBV9 and J usage is TRBJ1-4; no definite D call. Trimming took 1 base from V and 2 from J, leaving 6 bases between them. CDR3 size: 14 residues. Germline loops: CDR1 SGDLS, CDR2 YYNGEE. CDR3 sequence: CASSVSLTNEKLFF. The CDR3 DNA reads TGTGCCAGCAGCGTATCCCTCACTAATGAAAAACTGTTTTTT. Looking up the rest from reference TRBV9 and TRBJ1-4 gives the full variable domain: DSGVTQTPKHLITATGQRVTLRCSPRSGDLSVYWYQQSLDQGLQFLIQYYNGEERAKGNILERFSAQQFPDLHSELNLSSLELGDSALYFCASSVSLTNEKLFFGSGTQLSVL.

The V and J genes are TRBV5-1 and TRBJ1-1; 7 bases are a match to TRBD1. The CDR3 length is 15 residues. The V gene end was trimmed by 0 bases and the J gene end by 1 base; junction bases not matched to a gene: 3. Germline CDR1 and CDR2: SGHRS and YFSETQ. In nucleotides, the CDR3 is TGCGCCAGCAGCTTGGCGGGACAGCCGAACACTGAAGCTTTCTTT. Translation: CASSLAGQPNTEAFF. The complete variable domain, with remaining parts taken from reference TRBV5-1 and TRBJ1-1, reads KAGVTQTPRYLIKTRGQQVTLSCSPISGHRSVSWYQQTPGQGLQFLFEYFSETQRNKGNFPGRFSGRQFSNSRSEMNVSTLELGDSALYLCASSLAGQPNTEAFFGQGTRLTVV.

The rearrangement uses TRBV19 and TRBJ2-1; the D is unclear. Trimming left V 3 bases short and J 4 bases short, with 4 bases between. CDR3 length equals 12 residues. The V gene's germline CDR1 is LNHDA and CDR2 SQIVND (reference sequence). DNA for the CDR3: TGTGCCAGTAGTATCAGTTACAATGAGCAGTTCTTC. Amino acid sequence: CASSISYNEQFF.

This clone has only one observation. The genes are TRBV7-2 and TRBJ1-3, with a weak D call TRBD1 (6 bases). With 5 bases removed from V and 4 bases from J, the gap between germline ends came to 15 bases. CDR1 is SGHTA, CDR2 FQGNSA, per germline. This CDR3 spans 15 amino acids. CDR3 DNA sequence: TGTGCCAGCAGCCTAATCCCGGACAGCGGAAACACCATATATTTT. Its protein product is CASSLIPDSGNTIYF.

This clone has only a few counts. V and J are TRBV3-1 (or the pseudogene TRBV3-2) and TRBJ2-7, with 8 bases that match TRBD2. CDR1 is LGHDT, CDR2 YNNKEL, per germline (reference sequence). The CDR3 runs to 14 residues. V lost 2 bases and J lost 3; bases outside the gene matches: 3. The CDR3 sequence is CASSQRLASYEQYF. The CDR3 coding sequence is TGTGCCAGCAGCCAAAGACTAGCGAGCTACGAGCAGTACTTC.

This clone was picked up one time. V is TRBV5-1 and J is TRBJ2-5; TRBD1 is a possible D gene (5 bases). The CDR3 runs to 14 residues. Germline V lookup: CDR1 SGHRS, CDR2 YFSETQ. Trimming took 1 base from V and 5 from J, leaving 12 bases between them. CDR3 in DNA: TGCGCCAGCAGCTTGAGGGGTATGAGGGAGACCCAGTACTTC. This encodes CASSLRGMRETQYF.

Comments on this clone: Compared with germline, one end of the junction differs, possibly owing to a read error. The rearrangement uses TRBV10-3 and TRBJ2-1; D uncertain. The CDR3 loop spans 13 amino acids. Germline CDR1 is ENHRY and CDR2 is SYGVKD. Written as DNA, the CDR3 is TGTGCCATCAGTAAGTCAGGTTACAATGAGCAGTTCTTC. This translates into CAISKSGYNEQFF.

J is TRBJ1-1 and V is TRBV20-1; D is undetermined. V was clipped by 6 bases and J by 9 bases, with 14 bases between them. CDR3 length: 11 amino acids. Looked up from germline, CDR1 is DFQATT and CDR2 is SNEGSKA (reference sequence). The CDR3, as DNA: TGCAGTGCCTGGGCCTCGGTCCAAGCTTTCTTT. This gives the protein CSAWASVQAFF.

V usage is TRBV4-1 and J usage is TRBJ2-7; D is ambiguous. Germline assignment: CDR1 MGHRA and CDR2 YSYEKL. The CDR3 extends over 17 amino acids. Between the trimmed V and J ends, which lost 3 bases and 0 bases, there was a span of 18 bases. The CDR3 reads CASSHDRAPQSSYEQYF. The CDR3 DNA reads TGCGCCAGCAGCCACGACCGGGCACCCCAAAGCTCCTACGAGCAGTACTTC.

V gene TRBV6-1 combines with J gene TRBJ2-1, with 7 bases fitting TRBD2. Per germline, CDR1 MNHNS and CDR2 SASEGT. The CDR3 runs 15 residues. The V segment lost 2 bases and the J segment 6 bases; nucleotides outside the gene matches: 7. The CDR3 sequence is CASSEMGGTVNEQFF. The CDR3 DNA reads TGTGCCAGCAGTGAAATGGGGGGGACCGTCAATGAGCAGTTCTTC.

V and J are TRBV20-1 and TRBJ1-4; D ambiguous. The V end lost 6 bases, the J end lost 0 bases, and 17 bases lay between the germline ends. This CDR3 has 16 residues. The V gene's germline CDR1 is DFQATT and CDR2 SNEGSKA (reference sequence). In DNA, the CDR3 is TGCAGTGCCAGTCAGGTTGCCCGGACAACTAATGAAAAACTGTTTTTT. It encodes CSASQVARTTNEKLFF.

The J gene is TRBJ2-2, the V gene TRBV5-1, with 9 bases aligning to TRBD2. CDR3 length: 15 residues. Germline V gene lookup returns CDR1 SGHRS and CDR2 YFSETQ. After removal of 1 base from V and 6 bases from J, the junction contained 4 bases not matched to a gene. The CDR3 reads CASSLIEREAGELFF. The DNA of the CDR3 is TGCGCCAGCAGCTTGATCGAGCGGGAGGCCGGGGAGCTGTTTTTT.

V gene TRBV9 combines with J gene TRBJ1-2, with 9 positions matching TRBD1. The junction had 8 bases not matched to a gene; V was cut back by 4 bases and J by 7 bases. The CDR3 has 14 amino acids. The V gene's germline CDR1 is SGDLS and CDR2 YYNGEE. The CDR3 DNA is TGTGCCAGCAGCCTAGGACAGGGGTCGAGTGGCTACACCTTC. Its protein is CASSLGQGSSGYTF.

Only a few counts were recorded for this clone. The DNA is left out, because the CDR3 cannot be placed on it with certainty; the CDR3 is given as TCRdb lists it. The genes are TRBV5-1 and TRBJ1-1. Germline V gene data show CDR1 as SGHRS and CDR2 as YFSETQ. The CDR3 region is 13 residues in length, termini included. The CDR3 region is CASSSTLGTEAFF.

The rearrangement uses TRBV7-9 and TRBJ2-3, with TRBD1 matching 7 bases. CDR3 size: 18 residues. Germline trimming cut 3 bases from V and 2 bases from J; bases unmatched to any gene: 14. Germline CDR1 and CDR2: SEHNR and FQNEAQ (reference sequence). This chain's CDR3 is CASSFSRQGNFFTDTQYF. The CDR3 DNA sequence: TGTGCCAGCAGCTTCAGTAGACAGGGAAATTTCTTCACAGATACGCAGTATTTT.

This sequence joins TRBV7-2 and TRBJ1-1; a weak D match, TRBD1 (5 bases). V was pared by 6 bases and J by 1 base, with 12 bases between. Germline V lookup: CDR1 SGHTA, CDR2 FQGNSA. The CDR3 runs to 14 residues. CDR3 loop: CASRPSQGNTEAFF. The CDR3 region has the DNA TGTGCCAGCAGACCAAGTCAGGGGAACACTGAAGCTTTCTTT.

This chain connects TRBV30 to TRBJ1-3; D perhaps matches TRBD1 (6 bases). Germline assignment: CDR1 GTSNPN and CDR2 SVGIG (reference sequence). The CDR3 has 15 residues. V was clipped by 5 bases and J by 2 bases, with 16 bases between them. This CDR3 reads CAWGGLGAAGNTIYF. The CDR3 DNA is TGTGCCTGGGGGGGGCTGGGGGCGGCTGGAAACACCATATATTTT.

In its sample, this clone was seen once. The chain couples TRBV19 to TRBJ2-7; D might be TRBD1 (5 bases). Between the trimmed V and J ends, which lost 4 bases and 2 bases, there was a span of 15 bases. CDR1 and CDR2 (germline): LNHDA, SQIVND (reference sequence). This CDR3 is built from 15 residues. The chain's CDR3 is CASSTRRAVAYEQYF. CDR3 nucleotide sequence: TGTGCCAGTAGTACTCGCAGGGCAGTAGCCTACGAGCAGTACTTC. Supplemented by reference TRBV19 and TRBJ2-7, the full variable domain reads DGGITQSPKYLFRKEGQNVTLSCEQNLNHDAMYWYRQDPGQGLRLIYYSQIVNDFQKGDIAEGYSVSREKKESFPLTVTSAQKNPTAFYLCASSTRRAVAYEQYFGPGTRLTVT.

The rearrangement links TRBV7-9 to TRBJ1-2, with D possibly matching TRBD1 (6 bases). V was cut by 5 bases and J by 7 bases, with 23 bases left in between. This CDR3 comprises 16 residues. Germline assignment: CDR1 SEHNR and CDR2 FQNEAQ (reference sequence). Here the CDR3 reads CASSPHRVGTSGGYTF. Here the CDR3 DNA reads TGTGCCAGCAGCCCCCACCGGGTGGGGACATCCGGTGGCTACACCTTC.